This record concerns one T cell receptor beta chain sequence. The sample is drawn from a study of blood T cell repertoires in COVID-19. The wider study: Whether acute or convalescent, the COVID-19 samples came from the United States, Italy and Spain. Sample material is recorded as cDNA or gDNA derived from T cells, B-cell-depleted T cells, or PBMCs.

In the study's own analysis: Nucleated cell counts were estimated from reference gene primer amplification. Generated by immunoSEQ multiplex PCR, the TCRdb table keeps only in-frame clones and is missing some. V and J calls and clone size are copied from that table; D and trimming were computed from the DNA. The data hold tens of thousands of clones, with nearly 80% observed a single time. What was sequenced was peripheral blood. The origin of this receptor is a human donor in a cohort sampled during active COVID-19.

The CDR3 loop reads CASRPGQGITDTQYF. CDR3 in DNA: TGTGCCAGCAGGCCGGGACAGGGGATCACAGATACGCAGTATTTT. The chain has TRBV6-5 and TRBJ2-3; TRBD1 matches at 10 bases. Germline V CDR1 and CDR2: MNHEY, SVGAGI. Trimming took 6 bases from V and 2 from J; bases not matched to a gene: 5. CDR3 length: 15 amino acids.